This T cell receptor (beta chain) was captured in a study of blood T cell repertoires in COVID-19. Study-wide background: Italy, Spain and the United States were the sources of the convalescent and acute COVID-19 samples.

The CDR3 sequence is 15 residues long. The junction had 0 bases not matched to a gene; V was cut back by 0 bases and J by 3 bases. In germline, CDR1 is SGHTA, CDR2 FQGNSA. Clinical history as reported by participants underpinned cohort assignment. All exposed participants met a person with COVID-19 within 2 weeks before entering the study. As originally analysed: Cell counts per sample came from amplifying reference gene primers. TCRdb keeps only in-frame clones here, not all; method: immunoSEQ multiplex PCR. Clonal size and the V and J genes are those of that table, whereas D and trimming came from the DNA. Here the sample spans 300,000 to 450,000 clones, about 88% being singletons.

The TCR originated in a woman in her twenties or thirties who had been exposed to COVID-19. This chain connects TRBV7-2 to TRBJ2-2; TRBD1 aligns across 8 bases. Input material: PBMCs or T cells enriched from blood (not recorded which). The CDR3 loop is CASSLATGDTGELFF. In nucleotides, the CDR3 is TGTGCCAGCAGCTTAGCGACAGGGGACACCGGGGAGCTGTTTTTT.